One sample yielded the 27 T cell receptor beta chains listed below, sequenced in a study of T cells in Graves' hyperthyroidism and ophthalmopathy. The CDR3 regions of TCR beta were amplified from RNA transcripts. In the first-round RT-PCR of the TCR CDR3, the HTBI primer set was used. TCRdb ran MiXCR on the multiplex PCR reads and lists one entry per CDR3 protein. Altogether 300,000 or so distinct CDR3 sequences are present, 16% being singletons, with the ten largest covering roughly 33%. The sequenced sample consisted of blood. The receptor set was obtained from a man aged 30 to 39 with Graves' hyperthyroidism.

The chain couples TRBV24-1 to TRBJ1-5; 8 bases align to TRBD1. The V gene end was trimmed by 6 bases and the J gene end by 6 bases; junction bases not matched to a gene: 6. Germline CDR1 reads KGHDR; CDR2 reads SFDVKD. This CDR3 is built from 14 residues. Here the CDR3 DNA reads TGTGCCACCAGTTCCCCAGGGGGCAGTCAGCCCCAGCATTTT. Translating it yields CATSSPGGSQPQHF.

This clonotype showed up just a few times. The rearrangement links TRBV11-2 to TRBJ2-7; the D is unclear. In germline, CDR1 is SGHAT, CDR2 FQNNGV. There are 13 residues in the CDR3. V lost 4 bases and J lost 2, with 9 bases in between. CDR3 region: CASSWDLAYEQYF. In nucleotides, the CDR3 is TGTGCCAGCAGCTGGGATCTTGCCTACGAGCAGTACTTC.

This clonotype showed up just a few times. The J gene is TRBJ1-4, the V gene TRBV2; perhaps TRBD1 as D (5 bases). Germline V CDR1 and CDR2: SNHLY, FYNNEI. V lost 6 bases and J lost 4, with 12 bases in between. The CDR3 is 14 amino acids. The DNA of the CDR3 is TGTGCCAGCAGAGCCGGGACCATTAATGAAAAACTGTTTTTT. This gives the protein CASRAGTINEKLFF.

This clonotype was counted only a few times. A read error may explain this, as a much larger clone is one base away. This CDR3 reads CASSGPAGHGRGTDTQYF. The CDR3 nucleotides read TGTGCCAGCAGTGGACCCGCCGGTCACGGGAGAGGGACAGATACGCAGTATTTT. V is TRBV12-3 or TRBV12-4 and J is TRBJ2-3; a weak D match, TRBD2 (6 bases). V was cut by 5 bases and J by 3 bases, with 24 bases left in between. The length of the CDR3 is 18 residues.

This clonotype appeared many times. CDR3 in DNA: TGTGCCAGCAGTTTGGACCCTGGCGAGCAGTACTTC. Protein product: CASSLDPGEQYF. This chain links TRBV28 with TRBJ2-7; D ambiguous. Trimming took off 3 bases at V and 6 bases at J, with 9 bases between the two ends. This CDR3 is built from 12 residues. The germline V gene encodes CDR1 MDHEN and CDR2 SYDVKM.

Notes on this clonotype: Its ends do not fully match the called genes, so a read error is possible. The V and J genes are TRBV20-1 and TRBJ2-7; 8 bases are a match to TRBD2. Germline loops: CDR1 DFQATT, CDR2 SNEGSKA (reference sequence). The CDR3 covers 14 residues. The CDR3 region has the DNA TGCAGTGCTGGAGATTTCGGGACTAGCTACGAGCAGTACTTC. Translated: CSAGDFGTSYEQYF.

This clonotype was picked up many times. The chain recombines TRBV5-1 with TRBJ2-1, with 7 bases that match TRBD2. Germline lookup yields CDR1 SGHRS and CDR2 YFSETQ. The V segment lost 0 bases and the J segment 0 bases; nucleotides outside the gene matches: 3. The CDR3 runs to 16 residues. The DNA of the CDR3 is TGCGCCAGCAGCTTGGAGGGCGGGAGCTCCTACAATGAGCAGTTCTTC. Its translation is CASSLEGGSSYNEQFF. Based on the CDR3 plus reference TRBV5-1 and TRBJ2-1, the full variable domain is KAGVTQTPRYLIKTRGQQVTLSCSPISGHRSVSWYQQTPGQGLQFLFEYFSETQRNKGNFPGRFSGRQFSNSRSEMNVSTLELGDSALYLCASSLEGGSSYNEQFFGPGTRLTVL.

This clonotype was picked up many times. V gene TRBV7-8 combines with J gene TRBJ1-2; TRBD1 is a possible D gene (5 bases). The CDR3 spans 15 residues. Germline CDR1 is SGHVS and CDR2 is FQNEAQ. The germline V and J ends were trimmed by 4 bases and 7 bases, with 19 bases remaining between them. The CDR3 sequence: CASSSFDSRAGGYTF. In DNA, the CDR3 is TGTGCCAGCAGCTCCTTCGACAGTCGGGCGGGTGGCTACACCTTC.

This clonotype showed up many times. This sequence joins TRBV30 and TRBJ2-7; D unclear. V dropped 0 bases and J dropped 3 bases, with 9 bases sitting between them. The CDR3 is 13 residues long. CDR1 and CDR2 (germline): GTSNPN, SVGIG (reference sequence). The CDR3 reads CAWSVRRVYEQYF. CDR3 DNA: TGTGCCTGGAGTGTACGTAGGGTCTACGAGCAGTACTTC.

This clonotype was recorded a few times. V and J are TRBV11-2 and TRBJ2-4, with D tentatively TRBD2 (5 bases). The CDR3 is 17 amino acids. Deletions cut 7 bases from V and 0 bases from J, with 19 bases between. The germline V gene encodes CDR1 SGHAT and CDR2 FQNNGV. CDR3 sequence: CASIPSPAGLAKNIQYF. CDR3 DNA sequence: TGTGCCAGCATCCCGAGCCCCGCCGGACTAGCCAAAAACATTCAGTACTTC.

This clonotype was found a few times. The chain has TRBV14 and TRBJ1-1, with 9 positions matching TRBD1. This CDR3 is built from 15 residues. Germline V gene sequence: CDR1 SGHDN, CDR2 FVKESK. With 4 bases clipped from V and 4 bases from J, the junction kept 7 bases outside the gene matches. The CDR3 here is CASSLGQGWGTEAFF. In DNA form, the CDR3 reads TGTGCCAGCAGCCTGGGACAGGGATGGGGCACTGAAGCTTTCTTT.

This clonotype was detected ten times or more. The chain carries TRBV20-1 and TRBJ2-3, with no clear D. The germline gives CDR1 DFQATT, CDR2 SNEGSKA (reference sequence). This CDR3 region has 15 residues. V was clipped by 1 base and J by 4 bases, with 15 bases between them. CDR3 DNA: TGCAGTGCTAGAGTCGGAAACCTGGGTCCAGATACGCAGTATTTT. Translated, it gives CSARVGNLGPDTQYF.

This clonotype was counted between two and nine times. The V and J genes are TRBV3-1 and TRBJ1-2; 11 positions match TRBD1. The CDR3 runs 17 residues. Trimming took 0 bases from V and 3 from J; bases not matched to a gene: 6. CDR1 is LGHDT and CDR2 is YNNKEL in the germline V gene (reference sequence). The CDR3 protein is CASSQEYRDRGDYGYTF. CDR3 bases: TGTGCCAGCAGCCAAGAGTACCGGGACAGGGGGGACTATGGCTACACCTTC.

This clonotype is medium-sized (0.01 to 0.1%). The rearrangement links TRBV2 to TRBJ2-3; 8 bases agree with TRBD1. The V gene's germline CDR1 is SNHLY and CDR2 FYNNEI. The CDR3 covers 14 residues. The J segment lost 4 bases and the V segment lost 10 bases, leaving 10 bases of the junction unmatched. The CDR3 protein is CATRQGAEADTQYF. CDR3 sequence (DNA): TGTGCCACCCGCCAGGGGGCCGAGGCAGATACGCAGTATTTT.

This clonotype has just a few counts. The chain has TRBV5-4 and TRBJ2-3; 7 bases match TRBD1. J lost 5 bases, V lost 2 bases, and 5 bases had no gene match. Germline CDR1 is SGHNT and CDR2 is YYREEE (reference sequence). CDR3 length: 14 amino acids. The CDR3 loop is CASSFGQDLDTQYF. CDR3 nucleotides: TGTGCCAGCAGCTTCGGACAGGACCTAGATACGCAGTATTTT.

This clonotype was found many times. The gene calls are TRBV11-2 and TRBJ2-7; D perhaps matches TRBD2 (6 bases). The CDR3 covers 15 residues. Trimming took off 2 bases at V and 4 bases at J, with 15 bases between the two ends. Per the germline V gene, CDR1 is SGHAT and CDR2 is FQNNGV. The CDR3 coding sequence is TGTGCCAGCAGCTTAAATTTTGGGGGGAGATACGAGCAGTACTTC. It codes for CASSLNFGGRYEQYF.

Ten or more counts support this clonotype. The chain carries TRBV5-1 and TRBJ2-1; 7 positions agree with TRBD1. This CDR3 has 15 amino acids. J was trimmed by 3 bases and V by 4 bases; bases with no gene match: 7. CDR1 is SGHRS and CDR2 is YFSETQ in the germline V gene. The CDR3 is CASSPDGTVYNEQFF. The DNA of the CDR3 is TGCGCCAGCAGCCCGGATGGGACAGTCTACAATGAGCAGTTCTTC.

This clonotype was observed at least ten times. The gene calls are TRBV5-8 and TRBJ1-1; no clear D gene. The germline V gene encodes CDR1 SGHTS and CDR2 YDEGEE. V shed 0 bases and J shed 0 bases, with 18 bases lying between them. This CDR3 has 18 amino acids. The CDR3 here is CASSLGVPDALLNTEAFF. In DNA, the CDR3 is TGTGCCAGCAGCTTGGGTGTCCCCGATGCTTTACTGAACACTGAAGCTTTCTTT.

This clonotype was recorded at least ten times. The V gene is TRBV12-3 or TRBV12-4, the J gene TRBJ2-1; 12 bases are a match to TRBD2. The CDR3 contains 15 residues. The J segment lost 8 bases and the V segment lost 6 bases, leaving 8 bases of the junction unmatched. CDR3 in amino acids: CASRQLAGGYDEQFF. The CDR3 DNA reads TGTGCCAGCAGGCAGCTAGCGGGAGGGTACGATGAGCAGTTCTTC.

This clonotype was observed at least ten times. V gene TRBV7-9 combines with J gene TRBJ2-1; 10 nucleotides agree with TRBD2. Germline CDR1 is SEHNR and CDR2 is FQNEAQ (reference sequence). The CDR3 consists of 14 residues. With 1 base clipped from V and 8 bases from J, the junction kept 2 bases outside the gene matches. In DNA, the CDR3 is TGTGCCAGCAGCTTAGGAGGGACTAGCGATGAGCAGTTCTTC. This encodes CASSLGGTSDEQFF.

This clonotype came up many times. The chain combines TRBV28 with TRBJ2-7, with 8 bases aligning to TRBD1. The CDR3 has 14 amino acids. The germline V gene has CDR1 MDHEN and CDR2 SYDVKM. Trimming cost V 9 bases and J 1 base; bases outside gene matches: 8. The CDR3 DNA follows: TGTGCCAGTTACCCCGGGACAGGATCCTACGAGCAGTACTTC. Its translation is CASYPGTGSYEQYF.

This clonotype has ten or more counts. As DNA, the CDR3 is TGTGCCAGCAGTTTAGGGACCTCCCCAGGAGAGACCCAGTACTTC. Its translation is CASSLGTSPGETQYF. V is TRBV28 and J is TRBJ2-5; D assignment may be TRBD1 or TRBD2 (5 bases each). Germline V gene sequence: CDR1 MDHEN, CDR2 SYDVKM. Deletions cut 2 bases from V and 4 bases from J, with 14 bases between. This CDR3 is built from 15 residues.

This clonotype has a count of ten or more. The CDR3 bases are TGTGCCTGGAGCGGAGGTAGCCTTGGAGCTTTCTTT. This translates into CAWSGGSLGAFF. V usage is TRBV30 and J usage is TRBJ1-1, with D hard to call. The germline V gene has CDR1 GTSNPN and CDR2 SVGIG (reference sequence). The ends were cut back, 3 bases at V and 10 bases at J, with 15 bases in the middle. This CDR3 is 12 amino acids long.

This clonotype was seen many times. J is TRBJ2-2 and V is TRBV12-3 or TRBV12-4, with a weak D call TRBD1 (6 bases). Trimming took off 9 bases at V and 3 bases at J, with 8 bases between the two ends. This CDR3 has 12 amino acids. CDR3 bases: TGTGCCAGTTCAGGGGACACCGGGGAGCTGTTTTTT. Amino acids: CASSGDTGELFF.

In this sample, this clonotype turned up many times. The chain has TRBV28 and TRBJ1-5, with D hard to call. Per germline, CDR1 MDHEN and CDR2 SYDVKM. The CDR3 runs to 16 residues. V was trimmed by 10 bases and J by 0 bases, leaving 19 bases between them. The CDR3 sequence: CATDSRVPYSNQPQHF. The DNA for the CDR3 is TGTGCCACTGATAGTAGGGTACCTTATAGCAATCAGCCCCAGCATTTT.

Ten or more counts support this clonotype. The J gene is TRBJ2-7, the V gene TRBV12-3 or TRBV12-4; D possibly corresponds to TRBD1 (5 bases). Trimming took 0 bases from V and 5 from J, leaving 5 bases between them. The CDR3 spans 12 residues. CDR3 nucleotides: TGTGCCAGCAGTTTAGCAGGGGACGAGCAGTACTTC. This translates into CASSLAGDEQYF.

The CDR3 DNA reads TGTGCCAGCAGTCCTACTAGCGGGGGGGACAATGAGCAGTTCTTC. Translated: CASSPTSGGDNEQFF. The chain uses TRBV12-3 or TRBV12-4 and TRBJ2-1; 13 positions match TRBD2. CDR3 length: 15 amino acids. J was trimmed by 5 bases and V by 5 bases; bases with no gene match: 3.